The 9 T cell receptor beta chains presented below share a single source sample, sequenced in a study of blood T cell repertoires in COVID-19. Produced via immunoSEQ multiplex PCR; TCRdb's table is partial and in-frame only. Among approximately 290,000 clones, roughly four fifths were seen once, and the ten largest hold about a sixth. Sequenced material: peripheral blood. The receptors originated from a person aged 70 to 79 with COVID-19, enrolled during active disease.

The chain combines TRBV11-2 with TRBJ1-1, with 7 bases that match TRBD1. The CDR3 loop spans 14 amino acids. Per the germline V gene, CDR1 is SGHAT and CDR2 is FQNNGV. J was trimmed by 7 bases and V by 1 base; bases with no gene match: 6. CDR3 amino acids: CASSLGQGVGEAFF. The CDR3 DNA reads TGTGCCAGCAGCTTAGGACAGGGAGTAGGTGAAGCTTTCTTT.

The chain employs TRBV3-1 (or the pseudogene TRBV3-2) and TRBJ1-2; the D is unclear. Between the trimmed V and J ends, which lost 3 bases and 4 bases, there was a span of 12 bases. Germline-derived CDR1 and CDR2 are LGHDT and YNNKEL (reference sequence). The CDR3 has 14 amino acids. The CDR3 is CASSQPKRGYGYTF. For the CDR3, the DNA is TGTGCCAGCAGCCAGCCTAAGCGGGGCTATGGCTACACCTTC.

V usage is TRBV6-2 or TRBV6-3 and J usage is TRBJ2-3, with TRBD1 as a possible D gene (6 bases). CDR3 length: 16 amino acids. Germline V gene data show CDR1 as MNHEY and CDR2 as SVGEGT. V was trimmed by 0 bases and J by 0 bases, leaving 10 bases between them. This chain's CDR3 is CASSYSITGSTDTQYF. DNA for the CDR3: TGTGCCAGCAGTTACTCCATCACAGGGAGCACAGATACGCAGTATTTT.

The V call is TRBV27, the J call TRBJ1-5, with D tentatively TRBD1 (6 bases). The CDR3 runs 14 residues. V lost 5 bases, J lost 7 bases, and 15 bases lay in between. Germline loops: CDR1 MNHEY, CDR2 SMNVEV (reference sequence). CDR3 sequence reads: CASSLYPGVQPQHF. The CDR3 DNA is TGTGCCAGCAGTCTCTATCCAGGGGTGCAGCCCCAGCATTTT.

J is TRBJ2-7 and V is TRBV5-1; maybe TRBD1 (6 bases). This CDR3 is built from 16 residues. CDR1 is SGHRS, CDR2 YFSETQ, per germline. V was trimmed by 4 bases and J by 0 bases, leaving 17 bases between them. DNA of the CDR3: TGCGCCAGCAGCCCCCGGCCTCAGGGGAGCTCCTACGAGCAGTACTTC. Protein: CASSPRPQGSSYEQYF. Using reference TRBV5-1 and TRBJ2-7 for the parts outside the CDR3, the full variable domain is KAGVTQTPRYLIKTRGQQVTLSCSPISGHRSVSWYQQTPGQGLQFLFEYFSETQRNKGNFPGRFSGRQFSNSRSEMNVSTLELGDSALYLCASSPRPQGSSYEQYFGPGTRLTVT.

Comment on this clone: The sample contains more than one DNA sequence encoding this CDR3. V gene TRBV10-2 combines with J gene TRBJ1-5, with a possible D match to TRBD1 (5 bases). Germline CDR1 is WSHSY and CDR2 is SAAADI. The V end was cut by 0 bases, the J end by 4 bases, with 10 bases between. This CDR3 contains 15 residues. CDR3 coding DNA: TGCGCCAGCAGTGAGTCAGGACACCGGAATCAGCCCCAGCATTTT. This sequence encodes CASSESGHRNQPQHF.

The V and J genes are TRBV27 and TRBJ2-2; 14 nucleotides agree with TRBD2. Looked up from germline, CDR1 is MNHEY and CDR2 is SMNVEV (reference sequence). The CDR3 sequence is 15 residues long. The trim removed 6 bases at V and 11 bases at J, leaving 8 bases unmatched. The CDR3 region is CASRGLAGDLVELFF. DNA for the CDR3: TGTGCCAGCAGGGGACTAGCGGGAGACTTGGTAGAGCTGTTTTTT.

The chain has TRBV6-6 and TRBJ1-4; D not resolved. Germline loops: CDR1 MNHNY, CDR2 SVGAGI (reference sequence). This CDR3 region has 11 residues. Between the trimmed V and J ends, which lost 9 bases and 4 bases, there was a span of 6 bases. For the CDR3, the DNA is TGTGCCAGTCGGGATAATGAAAAACTGTTTTTT. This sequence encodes CASRDNEKLFF.

The CDR3 is CAISEGDRGYYGYTF. The CDR3 coding sequence is TGTGCCATCAGTGAAGGAGACAGGGGGTACTATGGCTACACCTTC. V and J are TRBV10-3 and TRBJ1-2; 9 nucleotides align to TRBD1. Germline V gene data show CDR1 as ENHRY and CDR2 as SYGVKD. The CDR3 runs to 15 residues. The ends lost 3 bases at V and 3 bases at J; junction bases unmatched: 5.